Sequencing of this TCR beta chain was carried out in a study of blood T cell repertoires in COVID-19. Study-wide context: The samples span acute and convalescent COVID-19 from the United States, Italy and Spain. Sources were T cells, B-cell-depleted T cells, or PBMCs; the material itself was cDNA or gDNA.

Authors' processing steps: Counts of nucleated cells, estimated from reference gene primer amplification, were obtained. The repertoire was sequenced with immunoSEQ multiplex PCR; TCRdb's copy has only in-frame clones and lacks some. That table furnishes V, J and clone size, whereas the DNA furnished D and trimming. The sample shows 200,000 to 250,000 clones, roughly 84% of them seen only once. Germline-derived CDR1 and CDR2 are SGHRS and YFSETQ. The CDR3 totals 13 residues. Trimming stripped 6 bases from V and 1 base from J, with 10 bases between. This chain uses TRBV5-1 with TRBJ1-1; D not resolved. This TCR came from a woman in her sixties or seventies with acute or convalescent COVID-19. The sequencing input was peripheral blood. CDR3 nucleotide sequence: TGCGCCAGCACCCTTGGAGGGAACACTGAAGCTTTCTTT. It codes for CASTLGGNTEAFF.